This is a list of T cell receptor beta chains from one sample in a study of Ad26.COV2.S vaccination and SARS-CoV-2 variants. Libraries were prepared by immunoSEQ multiplex PCR; TCRdb keeps only in-frame clonotypes and omits some of them. The repertoire includes a few hundred thousand clones, around 87% of them detected once, and 3.4% sits in the top ten. The source material was peripheral blood, sampled in a trial of Ad26.COV2.S vaccine versus placebo. These receptors came from a person aged 18-60 years who received the Ad26.COV2.S COVID-19 vaccine or a placebo. CDR3s include the opening cysteine and the closing phenylalanine or tryptophan. Each record gives: D gene, clone size, V gene, J gene, CDR3 DNA, CDR3 protein. A D gene is named only where the DNA matches it firmly. Rows give clone size only sometimes, using once, few, many, or a class for an expanded clone.

D: NA
size: NA
V: TRBV3-1/TRBV3-2
J: TRBJ1-1
DNA: TGTGCCAGCAGCTACAGTGACACTGAAGCTTTCTTT
CDR3: CASSYSDTEAFF

D: TRBD1
size: NA
V: TRBV5-8
J: TRBJ2-6
DNA: TGTGCCAGCAGCTTGGGACAGGGTAGGACTGGGGCCAACGTCCTGACTTTC
CDR3: CASSLGQGRTGANVLTF

D: NA
size: once
V: TRBV27
J: TRBJ1-3
DNA: TGTGCCAGCAGTTCCATGTCCCGAGAGACAGGCGCCCTGGGAAACACCATATATTTT
CDR3: CASSSMSRETGALGNTIYF

D: TRBD1
size: NA
V: TRBV5-1
J: TRBJ1-5
DNA: TGCGCCAGCAGCGTTACAGGGGCGGCAAATCAGCCCCAGCATTTT
CDR3: CASSVTGAANQPQHF

D: NA
size: NA
V: TRBV12-3/TRBV12-4
J: TRBJ2-7
DNA: TGTGCCAGCAGTTCCGGTTACGAGCAGTACTTC
CDR3: CASSSGYEQYF

D: NA
size: NA
V: TRBV5-8
J: TRBJ1-2
DNA: TGTGCCAGCAGCCTTCCTTACTATGGCTACACCTTC
CDR3: CASSLPYYGYTF

D: TRBD2
size: NA
V: TRBV5-5
J: TRBJ2-7
DNA: TGTGCCAGCAGCTTGGAAATAGCGGGGGGGCCGGGGTACGAGCAGTACTTC
CDR3: CASSLEIAGGPGYEQYF

D: TRBD1
size: NA
V: TRBV6-5
J: TRBJ1-5
DNA: TGTGCCAGCAGATACGACAGGGGGCCCAATCAGCCCCAGCATTTT
CDR3: CASRYDRGPNQPQHF

D: NA
size: NA
V: TRBV6-6
J: TRBJ1-6
DNA: TGTGCCAGCAGTCCGCCGGGGACGAACAGCTTCAGGCGTTCACCCCTCCACTTT
CDR3: CASSPPGTNSFRRSPLHF

D: NA
size: NA
V: TRBV28
J: TRBJ1-1
DNA: TGTGCCAGCATAGAAGGCAGATGGAACGAAGCTTTCTTT
CDR3: CASIEGRWNEAFF

D: NA
size: once
V: TRBV6-2/TRBV6-3
J: TRBJ1-5
DNA: TGTGCCAGCAGTTACTCGATGGGTAGGGGGAGTAGCAATCAGCCCCAGCATTTT
CDR3: CASSYSMGRGSSNQPQHF

D: TRBD2
size: once
V: TRBV9
J: TRBJ2-7
DNA: TGTGCCAGCAGCGTAGAGTCTAGCGGGAACGAGCAGTACTTC
CDR3: CASSVESSGNEQYF

D: TRBD1
size: NA
V: TRBV28
J: TRBJ1-5
DNA: TGTGCCAGCCGGGACAGGGGCAATCAGCCCCAGCATTTT
CDR3: CASRDRGNQPQHF

D: NA
size: NA
V: TRBV4-2
J: TRBJ1-6
DNA: TGTGCCAGCAGCCAAGATCGGGGGGCACCCCTCCACTTT
CDR3: CASSQDRGAPLHF

D: NA
size: NA
V: TRBV7-2
J: TRBJ2-1
DNA: TGTGCCAGCAGCTTTTCGAATGAGCAGTTCTTC
CDR3: CASSFSNEQFF

D: NA
size: NA
V: TRBV6-4
J: TRBJ2-3
DNA: TGTGCCATCAAGAGGGGCCTATTAGGCGGGGCCCACACAGATACGCAGTATTTT
CDR3: CAIKRGLLGGAHTDTQYF

D: NA
size: NA
V: TRBV18
J: TRBJ2-2
DNA: TGTGCCAGCTCAACCACTAGGGGGAGCGGCGGGGAGCTGTTTTTT
CDR3: CASSTTRGSGGELFF

D: NA
size: NA
V: TRBV12-3/TRBV12-4
J: TRBJ2-3
DNA: TGTGCCAGCAGTTTTAGCTCGGATACGCAGTATTTT
CDR3: CASSFSSDTQYF

D: NA
size: NA
V: TRBV9
J: TRBJ1-2
DNA: TGTGCCAGCAGCGTAGGACGATTTAGGACAACCAGGAAAGGAGTGCATGGCTACACCTTC
CDR3: CASSVGRFRTTRKGVHGYTF

D: TRBD1
size: few
V: TRBV9
J: TRBJ1-1
DNA: TGTGCCAGCAGCGCAGGGACAGGGGGTTCTAACACTGAAGCTTTCTTT
CDR3: CASSAGTGGSNTEAFF

D: NA
size: NA
V: TRBV10-3
J: TRBJ2-7
DNA: TGTGCCATCAGTGAGGCAGGTTTCACCTACGAGCAGTACTTC
CDR3: CAISEAGFTYEQYF

D: TRBD1
size: NA
V: TRBV5-5
J: TRBJ2-1
DNA: TGTGCCAGCAGCTTGATGGACAGGGACTATGAGCAGTTCTTC
CDR3: CASSLMDRDYEQFF

D: NA
size: few
V: TRBV9
J: TRBJ1-6
DNA: TGTGCCAGCAGCGCCTATGGAATCTCTGTGGATTCACCCCTCCACTTT
CDR3: CASSAYGISVDSPLHF

D: NA
size: few
V: TRBV30
J: TRBJ1-6
DNA: TGTGCCTGGAAACAGGCGGATAATTCACCCCTCCACTTT
CDR3: CAWKQADNSPLHF

D: NA
size: NA
V: TRBV11-3
J: TRBJ2-1
DNA: TGTGCCAGCAGCTTAGATTTCGGCTCCTACAATGAGCAGTTCTTC
CDR3: CASSLDFGSYNEQFF

D: NA
size: NA
V: TRBV18
J: TRBJ1-5
DNA: TGTGCCAGCTCACCTACTCCACGAAGGGATAGTCAGCCCCAGCATTTT
CDR3: CASSPTPRRDSQPQHF

D: NA
size: NA
V: TRBV11-2
J: TRBJ2-2
DNA: TGTGCCAGCAGCTTAGTTCGGCAGGGGAACACCGGGGAGCTGTTTTTT
CDR3: CASSLVRQGNTGELFF

D: NA
size: NA
V: TRBV3-1/TRBV3-2
J: TRBJ2-5
DNA: TGTGCCAGCAGCCAAGATCTCGAGCGCGGGGAGACCCAGTACTTC
CDR3: CASSQDLERGETQYF

D: TRBD2
size: NA
V: TRBV6-2/TRBV6-3
J: TRBJ2-7
DNA: TGTGCCAGCAGTACCAGCGGGGGGGCCTACGAGCAGTACTTC
CDR3: CASSTSGGAYEQYF

D: NA
size: NA
V: TRBV4-1
J: TRBJ2-5
DNA: TGCGCCAGCAGCCAATGGGTAGGCAGGGACCAAGAGACCCAGTACTTC
CDR3: CASSQWVGRDQETQYF

D: NA
size: NA
V: TRBV4-1
J: TRBJ1-2
DNA: TGCGCCAGCAGCCAAGATTCGTCGTCGAGCTATGGCTACACCTTC
CDR3: CASSQDSSSSYGYTF

D: TRBD1
size: NA
V: TRBV5-1
J: TRBJ1-5
DNA: TGCGCCAGCAGCTTGGGGACAGGGGAAGGTCAGCCCCAGCATTTT
CDR3: CASSLGTGEGQPQHF

D: TRBD1
size: NA
V: TRBV7-7
J: TRBJ2-1
DNA: TGTGCTAGCAGCGAGCCGGGACAGGGGATCAATGAGCAGTTCTTC
CDR3: CASSEPGQGINEQFF

D: NA
size: NA
V: TRBV18
J: TRBJ2-7
DNA: TGTGCCAGCTCACGTGGATCCTACGAGCAGTACTTC
CDR3: CASSRGSYEQYF

D: TRBD2
size: NA
V: TRBV3-1/TRBV3-2
J: TRBJ2-5
DNA: TGTGCCAGCAGCCAAAGCCAGCGGGGCAAGACCCAGTACTTC
CDR3: CASSQSQRGKTQYF

D: TRBD1
size: NA
V: TRBV11-2
J: TRBJ2-3
DNA: TGTGCCAGCCTCCGGGGACAGTCTAGCACAGATACGCAGTATTTT
CDR3: CASLRGQSSTDTQYF

D: TRBD1
size: once
V: TRBV19
J: TRBJ1-2
DNA: TGTGCCAGTAGCCCAATCAGAGGACAGGGACATGGCTACACCTTC
CDR3: CASSPIRGQGHGYTF

D: NA
size: NA
V: TRBV3-1/TRBV3-2
J: TRBJ2-5
DNA: TGTGCCAGCAGCCAAGTCGTCCAGTACTTC
CDR3: CASSQVVQYF

D: NA
size: NA
V: TRBV7-9
J: TRBJ2-2
DNA: TGTGCCAGCATCATCAGTGGCCCCTCCGGGGAGCTGTTTTTT
CDR3: CASIISGPSGELFF

D: NA
size: NA
V: TRBV12-3/TRBV12-4
J: TRBJ2-7
DNA: TGTGCCAGCGGGACATTCTCCTACGAGCAGTACTTC
CDR3: CASGTFSYEQYF

D: TRBD1
size: NA
V: TRBV30
J: TRBJ2-5
DNA: TGTGCCTGGAGGACCGGGACAGGGGTTGGGGAGACCCAGTACTTC
CDR3: CAWRTGTGVGETQYF

D: TRBD1
size: NA
V: TRBV5-1
J: TRBJ2-5
DNA: TGCGCCAGCAGCGCATGGACAGGGAGGGAGACCCAGTACTTC
CDR3: CASSAWTGRETQYF

D: NA
size: NA
V: TRBV6-1
J: TRBJ2-7
DNA: TGTGCCAGCAGTGAAGGACTTCTGAGCTCCTACGAGCAGTACTTC
CDR3: CASSEGLLSSYEQYF

D: NA
size: NA
V: TRBV30
J: TRBJ1-6
DNA: TGTGCCTGGAGTGGGGGAAGTTGGGGTTCACCCCTCCACTTT
CDR3: CAWSGGSWGSPLHF

D: NA
size: NA
V: TRBV6-5
J: TRBJ1-4
DNA: TGTGCCAGCAGCCAACTAAGGGGTGCTAATGAAAAACTGTTTTTT
CDR3: CASSQLRGANEKLFF

D: TRBD2
size: NA
V: TRBV11-2
J: TRBJ2-1
DNA: TGTGCCAGCAGCTCGGTCCTAGCGGGGGGCCGCAATGAGCAGTTCTTC
CDR3: CASSSVLAGGRNEQFF